A selection of T cell receptor beta chains follows, all from one sample in a study of regulatory T cells in long-lasting Graves disease. TCRdb passed the multiplex PCR reads through MiXCR, listing each CDR3 protein once. The table has around 450,000 distinct CDR3 sequences, approximately 15% seen once. This sample was shared with a second study, whose subject was T cells in Graves' hyperthyroidism and ophthalmopathy.

Sequencing was performed on peripheral blood mononuclear cells (PBMCs), taken at new diagnosis, from a patient treated with antithyroid drugs. The receptor set was obtained from a woman between 40 and 55 years old with Graves disease. Both conserved end residues are part of each CDR3. Fields, in order: CDR3 protein, CDR3 DNA, V gene, J gene, D gene, clone size. A D gene is named only where the DNA matches it firmly. The size of a clone is reported for some rows only, either as once, few or many, or as a class for expanded clones.

CDR3aa: CASTTGLAGGSYEQYF
CDR3nt: TGTGCCAGCACCACCGGGCTAGCGGGGGGTTCCTACGAGCAGTACTTC
v_gene: TRBV7-2
j_gene: TRBJ2-7
d_gene: TRBD2
abundance: many

CDR3aa: CASSSNLQTISQETQYF
CDR3nt: TGTGCCAGCAGCTCTAACCTTCAGACAATTTCCCAAGAGACCCAGTACTTC
v_gene: TRBV7-9
j_gene: TRBJ2-5
d_gene: NA
abundance: many

CDR3aa: CASSVDRFEAFF
CDR3nt: TGTGCCAGCAGTGTGGACAGGTTTGAAGCTTTCTTT
v_gene: TRBV25-1
j_gene: TRBJ1-1
d_gene: TRBD1
abundance: NA

CDR3aa: CATSDRLHTGELFF
CDR3nt: TGTGCCACCAGTGACCGCCTTCACACCGGGGAGCTGTTTTTT
v_gene: TRBV24-1
j_gene: TRBJ2-2
d_gene: NA
abundance: many

CDR3aa: CATVPGTTGVDTQYF
CDR3nt: TGTGCCACAGTCCCTGGGACTACTGGTGTAGATACGCAGTATTTT
v_gene: TRBV2
j_gene: TRBJ2-3
d_gene: TRBD2
abundance: many

CDR3aa: CASSPGTLADPLHF
CDR3nt: TGTGCCAGCAGTCCCGGGACTCTCGCCGATCCCCTCCACTTT
v_gene: TRBV28
j_gene: TRBJ1-6
d_gene: NA
abundance: NA

CDR3aa: CSARDPAGGHYNEQFF
CDR3nt: TGCAGTGCTAGAGATCCGGCGGGAGGGCATTACAATGAGCAGTTCTTC
v_gene: TRBV20-1
j_gene: TRBJ2-1
d_gene: TRBD2
abundance: many

CDR3aa: CASRGAGSVNTIYF
CDR3nt: TGTGCCAGCAGAGGGGCAGGGTCGGTAAACACCATATATTTT
v_gene: TRBV6-1
j_gene: TRBJ1-3
d_gene: NA
abundance: few

CDR3aa: CASSEAHGTGADTQYF
CDR3nt: TGTGCCAGCAGTGAAGCTCACGGGACAGGCGCAGATACGCAGTATTTT
v_gene: TRBV6-2/TRBV6-3
j_gene: TRBJ2-3
d_gene: TRBD1
abundance: many

CDR3aa: CASSSRPGTYGYTF
CDR3nt: TGTGCCAGCAGCTCCCGGCCAGGGACCTATGGCTACACCTTC
v_gene: TRBV3-1
j_gene: TRBJ1-2
d_gene: NA
abundance: many

CDR3aa: CASSAGQTSGEQFF
CDR3nt: TGTGCCAGCAGCGCGGGACAGACTTCTGGTGAGCAGTTCTTC
v_gene: TRBV5-5
j_gene: TRBJ2-1
d_gene: NA
abundance: NA

CDR3aa: CASSPLATGVNQPQHF
CDR3nt: TGTGCCAGCTCACCACTTGCAACAGGCGTCAATCAGCCCCAGCATTTT
v_gene: TRBV18
j_gene: TRBJ1-5
d_gene: NA
abundance: few

CDR3aa: CASSQDAWTSGTYEQYF
CDR3nt: TGTGCCAGCAGCCAAGATGCCTGGACTAGCGGGACCTACGAGCAGTACTTC
v_gene: TRBV14
j_gene: TRBJ2-7
d_gene: TRBD2
abundance: many

CDR3aa: CASSEGGDYEQYF
CDR3nt: TGTGCCAGCAGTGAAGGGGGGGATTACGAGCAGTACTTC
v_gene: TRBV25-1
j_gene: TRBJ2-7
d_gene: TRBD2
abundance: NA

CDR3aa: CASSLSLAGEQFF
CDR3nt: TGTGCCAGCAGTTTATCCCTAGCGGGTGAGCAGTTCTTC
v_gene: TRBV12-3/TRBV12-4
j_gene: TRBJ2-1
d_gene: TRBD2
abundance: many

CDR3aa: CASSLESISYNEQFF
CDR3nt: TGCGCCAGCAGCTTGGAGTCTATCTCCTACAATGAGCAGTTCTTC
v_gene: TRBV5-1
j_gene: TRBJ2-1
d_gene: NA
abundance: few

CDR3aa: CASSYSQGAEETQYF
CDR3nt: TGTGCCAGCAGTTACTCCCAAGGGGCGGAAGAGACCCAGTACTTC
v_gene: TRBV6-5
j_gene: TRBJ2-5
d_gene: NA
abundance: NA

CDR3aa: CASSGTGEAFF
CDR3nt: TGTGCCAGCAGTGGGACAGGGGAAGCTTTCTTT
v_gene: TRBV6-1
j_gene: TRBJ1-1
d_gene: TRBD1
abundance: NA

CDR3aa: CASHGQGIYGYTF
CDR3nt: TGTGCCAGTCACGGACAGGGAATCTATGGCTACACCTTC
v_gene: TRBV19
j_gene: TRBJ1-2
d_gene: TRBD1
abundance: NA

CDR3aa: CASSIDLTRQETQYF
CDR3nt: TGTGCCAGTAGTATAGATTTAACGAGGCAAGAGACCCAGTACTTC
v_gene: TRBV19
j_gene: TRBJ2-5
d_gene: NA
abundance: NA

CDR3aa: CASSIDREGRDKNIQYF
CDR3nt: TGTGCCAGTAGTATAGATCGGGAGGGGAGGGACAAAAACATTCAGTACTTC
v_gene: TRBV19
j_gene: TRBJ2-4
d_gene: TRBD2
abundance: few

CDR3aa: CASSGRTSGSNEQFF
CDR3nt: TGTGCCAGCAGCGGGAGGACTAGCGGGAGCAATGAGCAGTTCTTC
v_gene: TRBV7-2
j_gene: TRBJ2-1
d_gene: TRBD2
abundance: many

CDR3aa: CSAPPSGVMTQYF
CDR3nt: TGCAGTGCCCCACCTTCGGGAGTTATGACCCAGTACTTC
v_gene: TRBV20-1
j_gene: TRBJ2-5
d_gene: NA
abundance: NA

CDR3aa: CASSSRTANTEAFF
CDR3nt: TGTGCCAGCAGTTCCAGGACAGCGAACACTGAAGCTTTCTTT
v_gene: TRBV28
j_gene: TRBJ1-1
d_gene: NA
abundance: many

CDR3aa: CASSVSVRNQPQHF
CDR3nt: TGTGCCAGCAGTGTTTCAGTACGCAATCAGCCCCAGCATTTT
v_gene: TRBV6-1
j_gene: TRBJ1-5
d_gene: NA
abundance: few

CDR3aa: CSARGLRTGEVNEQFF
CDR3nt: TGCAGTGCTAGGGGCCTCAGGACAGGGGAGGTCAATGAGCAGTTCTTC
v_gene: TRBV20-1
j_gene: TRBJ2-1
d_gene: TRBD1
abundance: NA

CDR3aa: CASSGWSGRGSDEQYF
CDR3nt: TGTGCCAGCAGTGGATGGAGCGGGAGGGGATCGGACGAGCAGTACTTC
v_gene: TRBV2
j_gene: TRBJ2-7
d_gene: TRBD2
abundance: many

CDR3aa: CASSVEGQGAGEQYF
CDR3nt: TGTGCCAGCAGCGTAGAGGGACAGGGGGCGGGGGAGCAGTACTTC
v_gene: TRBV9
j_gene: TRBJ2-7
d_gene: TRBD1
abundance: many

CDR3aa: CASRLGDRTDTQYF
CDR3nt: TGTGCCAGCAGACTGGGAGATCGAACAGATACGCAGTATTTT
v_gene: TRBV12-3/TRBV12-4
j_gene: TRBJ2-3
d_gene: NA
abundance: many

CDR3aa: CASSAGRDTQYF
CDR3nt: TGTGCCAGCAGCGCCGGCAGAGATACGCAGTATTTT
v_gene: TRBV9
j_gene: TRBJ2-3
d_gene: NA
abundance: NA

CDR3aa: CASRPGTASTDTQYF
CDR3nt: TGTGCCAGCAGGCCCGGGACAGCTAGCACAGATACGCAGTATTTT
v_gene: TRBV6-1
j_gene: TRBJ2-3
d_gene: TRBD1
abundance: NA

CDR3aa: CASSPPEGSGKETQYF
CDR3nt: TGTGCCAGCTCACCACCAGAAGGAAGCGGCAAAGAGACCCAGTACTTC
v_gene: TRBV18
j_gene: TRBJ2-5
d_gene: NA
abundance: many

CDR3aa: CASSLDLASGSYEQFF
CDR3nt: TGTGCCAGCAGCTTAGATTTAGCTAGCGGGAGTTATGAGCAGTTCTTC
v_gene: TRBV11-2
j_gene: TRBJ2-1
d_gene: TRBD2
abundance: few

CDR3aa: CATQVASGNTDTQYF
CDR3nt: TGTGCCACCCAGGTGGCGTCAGGAAACACAGATACGCAGTATTTT
v_gene: TRBV15
j_gene: TRBJ2-3
d_gene: NA
abundance: NA

CDR3aa: CASSLRDGLNEQFF
CDR3nt: TGTGCCAGCAGTCTCCGGGACGGTTTGAATGAGCAGTTCTTC
v_gene: TRBV28
j_gene: TRBJ2-1
d_gene: NA
abundance: many

CDR3aa: CASSPDRIGQPQHF
CDR3nt: TGTGCCAGCAGCCCTGACAGGATTGGGCAGCCCCAGCATTTT
v_gene: TRBV5-6
j_gene: TRBJ1-5
d_gene: NA
abundance: many

CDR3aa: CASSLVRERDTQYF
CDR3nt: TGCGCCAGCAGCTTGGTGCGGGAGAGAGATACGCAGTATTTT
v_gene: TRBV5-1
j_gene: TRBJ2-3
d_gene: TRBD2
abundance: NA

CDR3aa: CASGLGGTSGGETQYF
CDR3nt: TGTGCTAGTGGTTTGGGCGGGACTAGCGGGGGAGAGACCCAGTACTTC
v_gene: TRBV12-5
j_gene: TRBJ2-5
d_gene: TRBD2
abundance: many

CDR3aa: CASSPPAGTGDEKLFF
CDR3nt: TGTGCCAGCAGCCCCCCAGCCGGGACAGGGGACGAAAAACTGTTTTTT
v_gene: TRBV5-8
j_gene: TRBJ1-4
d_gene: TRBD1
abundance: NA

CDR3aa: CASSPGGQGTYNEQFF
CDR3nt: TGTGCCAGCAGCCCGGGGGGACAGGGTACTTACAATGAGCAGTTCTTC
v_gene: TRBV9
j_gene: TRBJ2-1
d_gene: TRBD1
abundance: many

CDR3aa: CASSFPNPPYGYTF
CDR3nt: TGTGCCAGCAGTTTTCCTAATCCTCCGTATGGCTACACCTTC
v_gene: TRBV28
j_gene: TRBJ1-2
d_gene: NA
abundance: few

CDR3aa: CASSMSGASYEQYF
CDR3nt: TGTGCCAGTAGCATGTCTGGCGCCTCCTACGAGCAGTACTTC
v_gene: TRBV19
j_gene: TRBJ2-7
d_gene: NA
abundance: NA

CDR3aa: CASSQNRGWDNEQFF
CDR3nt: TGTGCCAGCAGCCAAAATCGGGGCTGGGACAATGAGCAGTTCTTC
v_gene: TRBV7-3
j_gene: TRBJ2-1
d_gene: NA
abundance: NA

CDR3aa: CASSPPGQGHLIYGYTF
CDR3nt: TGTGCCAGCAGTCCTCCGGGACAGGGACACCTCATCTATGGCTACACCTTC
v_gene: TRBV12-3/TRBV12-4
j_gene: TRBJ1-2
d_gene: TRBD1
abundance: many

CDR3aa: CASKILAGGPSNEQFF
CDR3nt: TGTGCCAGCAAGATACTAGCGGGAGGGCCTAGTAATGAGCAGTTCTTC
v_gene: TRBV28
j_gene: TRBJ2-1
d_gene: TRBD2
abundance: many

CDR3aa: CASSQTMGETQYF
CDR3nt: TGTGCCAGCAGCCAAACCATGGGGGAGACCCAGTACTTC
v_gene: TRBV3-1
j_gene: TRBJ2-5
d_gene: NA
abundance: many

CDR3aa: CSAPGQQGLRFGEQFF
CDR3nt: TGCAGTGCCCCAGGCCAACAGGGGCTACGGTTCGGTGAGCAGTTCTTC
v_gene: TRBV20-1
j_gene: TRBJ2-1
d_gene: TRBD1
abundance: NA

CDR3aa: CAISEPKREPVGELFF
CDR3nt: TGTGCCATCAGTGAGCCAAAGCGGGAGCCAGTCGGGGAGCTGTTTTTT
v_gene: TRBV10-3
j_gene: TRBJ2-2
d_gene: TRBD2
abundance: few

CDR3aa: CASKRVQNTEAFF
CDR3nt: TGTGCCAGCAAAAGGGTTCAAAACACTGAAGCTTTCTTT
v_gene: TRBV18
j_gene: TRBJ1-1
d_gene: NA
abundance: many

CDR3aa: CSARDFGQGYNEQFF
CDR3nt: TGCAGTGCTAGAGATTTCGGTCAAGGATACAATGAGCAGTTCTTC
v_gene: TRBV20-1
j_gene: TRBJ2-1
d_gene: NA
abundance: many

CDR3aa: CASSTTSGRHNEQFF
CDR3nt: TGTGCCAGCAGCACTACTAGCGGGAGACACAATGAGCAGTTCTTC
v_gene: TRBV5-4
j_gene: TRBJ2-1
d_gene: TRBD2
abundance: NA

CDR3aa: CASSARNVWSSYNEQFF
CDR3nt: TGTGCCAGCAGTGCCAGGAACGTCTGGAGCTCCTACAATGAGCAGTTCTTC
v_gene: TRBV2
j_gene: TRBJ2-1
d_gene: NA
abundance: once